Listed here are 20 T cell receptor beta chains from one sample, sequenced in a study of blood T cells in healthy people across ages. Using a J-beta primer mix together with a sample-barcoded 5' primer, a second PCR was run for roughly 6 to 12 cycles. MiXCR, applied by TCRdb to the 5' RACE reads, yields one record per CDR3 protein. Of hundreds of thousands of distinct CDR3 sequences listed, about 24% were seen once; the top ten hold approximately 8.7%. Separately, the same data were catalogued under a study of T cells of mothers and their children.

The source material was blood. These TCRs come from a boy aged 10-17 years in good health.

This clonotype came up a few times. This chain uses TRBV6-5 with TRBJ2-1, with D perhaps TRBD1 (6 bases). The germline V and J ends were trimmed by 5 bases and 6 bases, with 11 bases remaining between them. The CDR3 has 13 amino acids. The germline V gene encodes CDR1 MNHEY and CDR2 SVGAGI. CDR3 loop: CASSQKQGNEQFF. The CDR3 nucleotides read TGTGCCAGCAGTCAGAAACAGGGCAATGAGCAGTTCTTC.

This clonotype appeared a few times. The CDR3 coding sequence is TGTGCCATCAGTGATAGACGTAGCGGGAGGGGGATCTACGAGCAGTACTTC. This sequence encodes CAISDRRSGRGIYEQYF. This chain joins TRBV10-3 and TRBJ2-7; 11 nucleotides align to TRBD2. CDR1 and CDR2 from the germline V gene are ENHRY and SYGVKD. V trimming: 3 bases; J trimming: 3 bases; junction bases outside the gene matches: 10. The CDR3 is 17 amino acids.

The chain's CDR3 is CSSLGSTDTQYF. The CDR3, as DNA: TGCAGTTCCCTAGGGAGCACAGATACGCAGTATTTT. V usage is TRBV20-1 and J usage is TRBJ2-3; no clear D. The V end lost 8 bases, the J end lost 0 bases, and 9 bases lay between the germline ends. Germline V gene lookup returns CDR1 DFQATT and CDR2 SNEGSKA (reference sequence). There are 12 residues in the CDR3.

The rearrangement uses TRBV9 and TRBJ2-1; 15 bases match TRBD2. CDR3 length: 16 amino acids. Trimming cost V 4 bases and J 4 bases; bases outside gene matches: 3. The V gene's germline CDR1 is SGDLS and CDR2 YYNGEE. The DNA for the CDR3 is TGTGCCAGCAGCCCCGGGACTAGCGGGGGGTACAATGAGCAGTTCTTC. Its protein product is CASSPGTSGGYNEQFF. The variable domain in full, with the rest retrieved from reference TRBV9 and TRBJ2-1, is DSGVTQTPKHLITATGQRVTLRCSPRSGDLSVYWYQQSLDQGLQFLIQYYNGEERAKGNILERFSAQQFPDLHSELNLSSLELGDSALYFCASSPGTSGGYNEQFFGPGTRLTVL.

This sequence joins TRBV9 and TRBJ1-2; a weak D match, TRBD1 (6 bases). The V end lost 4 bases, the J end lost 7 bases, and 17 bases lay between the germline ends. This CDR3 is 14 amino acids long. Germline lookup yields CDR1 SGDLS and CDR2 YYNGEE. Here the CDR3 reads CASSQPQGSFGYTF. CDR3 nucleotides: TGTGCCAGCAGCCAGCCTCAGGGGTCCTTTGGCTACACCTTC.

This clonotype was found many times. J is TRBJ2-5 and V is TRBV5-1, with D hard to call. The CDR3 contains 12 residues. Germline values: CDR1 SGHRS, CDR2 YFSETQ. V was clipped by 4 bases and J by 4 bases, with 8 bases between them. The CDR3 nucleotides read TGCGCCAGCAGCCTAGTGTCAGAGACCCAGTACTTC. Its protein product is CASSLVSETQYF.

This clonotype has only a few counts. This chain uses TRBV29-1 with TRBJ1-2; 9 bases align to TRBD1. Germline loops: CDR1 SQVTM, CDR2 ANQGSEA. This CDR3 has 14 residues. The V and J ends lost 3 bases and 6 bases, in that order; junction bases with no gene match: 8. CDR3 loop: CSVDPGTGLDGYTF. Here the CDR3 DNA reads TGCAGCGTTGACCCCGGGACAGGGCTGGATGGCTACACCTTC.

This clonotype was observed many times. The rearrangement uses TRBV28 and TRBJ2-7; TRBD1 might be the D (5 bases). This CDR3 spans 15 amino acids. Trimming left V 9 bases short and J 0 bases short, with 18 bases between. Germline loops: CDR1 MDHEN, CDR2 SYDVKM. As DNA, the CDR3 is TGTGCCAGTCGACCTGGGGCGGTGAGCTCCTACGAGCAGTACTTC. Translated: CASRPGAVSSYEQYF.

The table lists this clonotype with a few counts. The chain recombines TRBV20-1 with TRBJ1-1; 9 bases agree with TRBD1. The V and J ends lost 6 bases and 0 bases, in that order; junction bases with no gene match: 5. This CDR3 contains 14 residues. Per germline, CDR1 DFQATT and CDR2 SNEGSKA (reference sequence). The CDR3 DNA reads TGCAGTGCCCCGAGGACAGGGGTGAACACTGAAGCTTTCTTT. Translating gives CSAPRTGVNTEAFF.

This clonotype has only a few counts. The chain couples TRBV5-5 to TRBJ1-1; D is undetermined. The CDR3 has 14 residues. The germline CDR1 and CDR2 sequences are SGHKS and YYEKEE (reference sequence). V dropped 0 bases and J dropped 5 bases, with 11 bases sitting between them. The CDR3 DNA reads TGTGCCAGCAGCTTGGAATGGAGTGAGACTGAAGCTTTCTTT. Protein product: CASSLEWSETEAFF.

The chain couples TRBV20-1 to TRBJ1-1, with D maybe TRBD1 (6 bases). The germline V gene encodes CDR1 DFQATT and CDR2 SNEGSKA (reference sequence). V lost 3 bases, J lost 4 bases, and 18 bases lay in between. The CDR3 runs 15 residues. CDR3 amino acids: CSARVGGASLTEAFF. The CDR3 DNA reads TGCAGTGCTAGGGTCGGGGGGGCCTCGCTCACTGAAGCTTTCTTT.

This chain connects TRBV20-1 to TRBJ2-7; 7 bases agree with TRBD1. This CDR3 has 14 amino acids. The germline gives CDR1 DFQATT, CDR2 SNEGSKA (reference sequence). V was clipped by 5 bases and J by 0 bases; unmatched bases: 7. CDR3: CSAAGTAFSYEQYF. In DNA form, the CDR3 reads TGCAGTGCTGCCGGGACAGCGTTCTCCTACGAGCAGTACTTC.

The rearrangement uses TRBV6-1 and TRBJ1-4; 10 positions agree with TRBD1. V shed 4 bases and J 8 bases; nucleotides not matched to a gene: 10. This CDR3 is 16 amino acids long. Germline assignment: CDR1 MNHNS and CDR2 SASEGT. This CDR3 is CASSGSGTGVKEKLFF. The DNA of the CDR3 is TGTGCCAGCAGTGGATCCGGGACAGGGGTGAAAGAAAAACTGTTTTTT.

This clonotype occurred a few times. The rearrangement joins TRBV5-1 to TRBJ1-4; a possible D gene is TRBD1 (6 bases). The V gene lost 3 bases and the J gene lost 0 bases, with 15 bases spanning the gap. This CDR3 has 17 residues. The germline CDR1 and CDR2 sequences are SGHRS and YFSETQ. Here the CDR3 DNA reads TGCGCCAGCAGCTCCTGGACAGAGCCAACAACTAATGAAAAACTGTTTTTT. Protein sequence: CASSSWTEPTTNEKLFF. Drawing the rest from reference TRBV5-1 and TRBJ1-4, the complete variable domain is KAGVTQTPRYLIKTRGQQVTLSCSPISGHRSVSWYQQTPGQGLQFLFEYFSETQRNKGNFPGRFSGRQFSNSRSEMNVSTLELGDSALYLCASSSWTEPTTNEKLFFGSGTQLSVL.

The chain couples TRBV7-9 to TRBJ2-5, with 7 bases lining up with TRBD2. This CDR3 comprises 14 residues. V trimming: 1 base; J trimming: 5 bases; junction bases outside the gene matches: 4. The germline CDR1 and CDR2 sequences are SEHNR and FQNEAQ (reference sequence). For the CDR3, the DNA is TGTGCCAGCAGCTTAGGAGCGGGAATGGAGACCCAGTACTTC. Its protein product is CASSLGAGMETQYF.

This sequence joins TRBV4-3 and TRBJ2-1; TRBD2 agrees at 13 bases. CDR3 length: 16 amino acids. The J segment lost 10 bases and the V segment lost 4 bases, leaving 10 bases of the junction unmatched. Germline assignment: CDR1 LGHNA and CDR2 YSLEER. CDR3 bases: TGCGCCAGCAGCCCCGGGTTGACTAGCGGGGGGCTCGAGCAGTTCTTC. Translating gives CASSPGLTSGGLEQFF.

The chain recombines TRBV20-1 with TRBJ2-7; a weak D match, TRBD2 (5 bases). The CDR3 loop spans 13 amino acids. V dropped 5 bases and J dropped 4 bases, with 15 bases sitting between them. Germline V gene data show CDR1 as DFQATT and CDR2 as SNEGSKA (reference sequence). The DNA of the CDR3 is TGCAGTGCTCCCCGGGGTAGTGGGTACGAGCAGTACTTC. This encodes CSAPRGSGYEQYF.

This sequence joins TRBV2 and TRBJ1-4; TRBD1 agrees at 7 bases. The CDR3 runs 11 residues. CDR1 SNHLY and CDR2 FYNNEI come from the germline V gene. J was trimmed by 12 bases and V by 6 bases; bases with no gene match: 4. The CDR3 bases are TGTGCCAGCAGGGAAACAGGGGAACTGTTTTTT. Protein product: CASRETGELFF.

This rearrangement joins TRBV29-1 to TRBJ2-5; weak D call: TRBD2 (6 bases). The CDR3 totals 14 residues. Germline V lookup: CDR1 SQVTM, CDR2 ANQGSEA. Trimming took off 4 bases at V and 5 bases at J, with 17 bases between the two ends. CDR3 DNA: TGCAGCGTTGCGGGGGACCATTATGGGGAGACCCAGTACTTC. Its translation: CSVAGDHYGETQYF.

This clonotype was observed at least ten times. This sequence joins TRBV28 and TRBJ2-5; D unresolved. TRBJ2-7 matches the DNA end more closely, so the J call is doubtful. Germline CDR1 MDHEN, CDR2 SYDVKM. CDR3 length: 12 residues. CDR3 amino acids: CASSLWTYEQYF. The CDR3 DNA follows: TGTGCCAGCAGTTTATGGACATACGAGCAGTACTTC.